This T cell receptor (beta chain) stems from a study of blood T cells in healthy people across ages. This clonotype showed up just a few times. All donors came from Russia, were Caucasian and healthy, and spanned ages roughly 6 to 100. A second about 7 to 12 cycle PCR used barcoded and J-beta primers. Each cDNA molecule was tagged by a template-switch adaptor with 12 random nucleotides. TCRdb reprocessed the 5' RACE reads with MiXCR, giving one entry per CDR3 protein. This sample has roughly 570,000 distinct CDR3 sequences, with roughly 28% found just once. Germline-derived CDR1 and CDR2 are DFQATT and SNEGSKA (reference sequence). The CDR3 spans 11 residues. V was trimmed by 5 bases and J by 7 bases, leaving 11 bases between them.

The sequence derives from a woman in her 70s in good health. The specimen sequenced was blood. The chain joins TRBV20-1 to TRBJ1-2; D gene unclear. The CDR3: CSALGGSGYTF. CDR3 sequence (DNA): TGCAGTGCTCTAGGCGGGAGTGGCTACACCTTC.